The entry below gives a single T cell receptor beta chain sequence along with its context. The CDR3 loop spans 18 amino acids. This record belongs to a study of shared clonotypes between healthy human individuals. HIV-negative, healthy adults without recent acute infections or vaccinations were the donors. This table comes from immunoSEQ multiplex PCR, and its TCRdb copy is limited to in-frame clones, with some not included. Of hundreds of thousands of clones listed, roughly 77% are singletons. Sequenced material: PBMCs. This clonotype was obtained from a woman between 40 and 50 years old in good health. Some clones in this sample may be carry-over from other donors' samples. The chain links TRBV21-1 to TRBJ2-7; the DNA was not compared with TRBD1, the D call given in the table. TRBV21-1 is recorded as a pseudogene. The CDR3, as DNA: TGTGCCAGCAGCAAATGCCAGGCTAGGGATGGCTTCAAGGGGTGGCAGTACTTC. Translating it yields CASSKCQARDGFKGWQYF.